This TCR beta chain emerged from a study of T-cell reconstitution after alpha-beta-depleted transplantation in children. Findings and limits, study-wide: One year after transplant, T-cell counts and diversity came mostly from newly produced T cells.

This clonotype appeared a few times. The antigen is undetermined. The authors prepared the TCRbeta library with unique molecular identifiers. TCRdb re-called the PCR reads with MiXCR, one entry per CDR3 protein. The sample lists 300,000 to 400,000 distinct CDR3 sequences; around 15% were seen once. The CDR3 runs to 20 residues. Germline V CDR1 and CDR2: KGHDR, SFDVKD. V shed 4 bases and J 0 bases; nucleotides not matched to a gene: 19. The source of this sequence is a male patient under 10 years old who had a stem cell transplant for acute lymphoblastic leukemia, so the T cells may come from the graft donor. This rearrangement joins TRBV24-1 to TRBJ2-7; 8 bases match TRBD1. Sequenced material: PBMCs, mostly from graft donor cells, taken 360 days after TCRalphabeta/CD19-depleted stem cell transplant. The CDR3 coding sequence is TGTGCCACCAGTGAACCTCGGACAGGGCGTCGTGGTGACTACTCCTACGAGCAGTACTTC. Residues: CATSEPRTGRRGDYSYEQYF.